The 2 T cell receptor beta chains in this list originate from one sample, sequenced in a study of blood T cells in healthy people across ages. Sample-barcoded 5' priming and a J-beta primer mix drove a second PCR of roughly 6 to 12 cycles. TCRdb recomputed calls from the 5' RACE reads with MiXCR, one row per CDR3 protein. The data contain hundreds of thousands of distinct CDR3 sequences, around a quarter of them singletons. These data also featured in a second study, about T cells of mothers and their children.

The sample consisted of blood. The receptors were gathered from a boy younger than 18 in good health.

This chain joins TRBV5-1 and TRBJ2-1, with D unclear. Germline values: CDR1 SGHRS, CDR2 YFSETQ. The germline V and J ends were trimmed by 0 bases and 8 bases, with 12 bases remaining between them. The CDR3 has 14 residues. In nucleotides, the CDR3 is TGCGCCAGCAGCTTGGAGCCAGATTATTATGAGCAGTTCTTC. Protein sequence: CASSLEPDYYEQFF.

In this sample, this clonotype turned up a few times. The DNA for the CDR3 is TGTGCCAGCAGCCCCGACGGGGATCCCTACGAGCAGTACTTC. Its protein product is CASSPDGDPYEQYF. This rearrangement joins TRBV9 to TRBJ2-7; D perhaps matches TRBD2 (5 bases). Germline V gene data show CDR1 as SGDLS and CDR2 as YYNGEE. The CDR3 spans 14 residues. V was clipped by 4 bases and J by 2 bases, with 13 bases between them.